This TCR beta chain was captured in a study of shared clonotypes between healthy human individuals. Study as a whole: Plates per donor: three CD4 naive, three CD4 memory, two CD8 naive, one CD8 memory.

Study findings and constraints: Collection of samples was limited to blood; tissue repertoires likely differ. When compared with the clonotypes that were shared by all four sorted-subset donors, the non-shared clonotypes turned out to have lower generation probabilities. For sorted subsets, rarefaction showed incomplete sequencing despite large depth.

In this sample, this clone turned up once. The antigen is unknown. Assay: immunoSEQ multiplex PCR; the TCRdb copy retains only in-frame clones and omits some. Of 2,500,000 or so clones in the sample, 80% to 95% were seen once. Trimming left V 0 bases short and J 8 bases short, with 14 bases between. The CDR3 loop spans 15 amino acids. Germline lookup yields CDR1 SGHNT and CDR2 YYREEE (reference sequence). The chain uses TRBV5-4 and TRBJ1-4; no clear D gene. The TCR was taken from a man aged 18 to 30 in good health. Some clones in this sample may be carry-over from other donors' samples. Material: naive CD4+ T cells from PBMCs. The subset was: CD45RA+ positively selected. CDR3 residues: CASSLAAHPGEKLFF. CDR3 bases: TGTGCCAGCAGCTTGGCGGCCCATCCCGGCGAAAAACTGTTTTTT.